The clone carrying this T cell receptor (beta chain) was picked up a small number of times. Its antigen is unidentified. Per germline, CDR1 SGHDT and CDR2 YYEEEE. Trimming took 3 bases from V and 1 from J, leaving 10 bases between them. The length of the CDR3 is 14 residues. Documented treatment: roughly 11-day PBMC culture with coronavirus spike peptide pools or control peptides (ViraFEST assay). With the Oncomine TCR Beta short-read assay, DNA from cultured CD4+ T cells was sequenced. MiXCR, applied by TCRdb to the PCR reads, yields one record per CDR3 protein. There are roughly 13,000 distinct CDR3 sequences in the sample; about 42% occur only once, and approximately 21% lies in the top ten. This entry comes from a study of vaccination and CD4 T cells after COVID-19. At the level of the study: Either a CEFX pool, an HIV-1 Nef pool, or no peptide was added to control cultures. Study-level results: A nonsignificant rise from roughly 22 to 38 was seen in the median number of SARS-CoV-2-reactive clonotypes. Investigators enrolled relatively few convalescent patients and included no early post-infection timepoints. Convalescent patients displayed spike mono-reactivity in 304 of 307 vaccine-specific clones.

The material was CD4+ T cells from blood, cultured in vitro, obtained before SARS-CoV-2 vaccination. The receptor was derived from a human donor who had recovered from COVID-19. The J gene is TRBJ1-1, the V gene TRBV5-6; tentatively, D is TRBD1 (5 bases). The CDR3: CASSWGGENTEAFF. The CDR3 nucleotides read TGTGCCAGCAGCTGGGGGGGAGAGAACACTGAAGCTTTCTTT.